This T cell receptor (beta chain) was observed in a study of blood T cell repertoires in COVID-19. Study-wide background: Sites across the United States, Italy and Spain contributed samples from acute and convalescent COVID-19. Nucleic acid was either cDNA or gDNA, and it came from T cells, B-cell-depleted T cells, or PBMCs.

The table came from immunoSEQ multiplex PCR; TCRdb's copy has only in-frame clones and leaves some out. The sample comprises approximately 80,000 clones, roughly 83% of which are singletons, and roughly 8% rests with the top ten. V shed 6 bases and J 3 bases; nucleotides not matched to a gene: 3. Germline lookup yields CDR1 SGHVS and CDR2 FNYEAQ. This CDR3 is 13 amino acids long. The receptor comes from a middle-aged man with active COVID-19. V gene TRBV7-6 combines with J gene TRBJ2-7, with 9 bases matching TRBD1. What was sequenced was peripheral blood. Here the CDR3 reads CASRSGQGYEQYF. The CDR3 bases are TGTGCCAGCAGGTCGGGACAGGGCTACGAGCAGTACTTC. Filled out from reference TRBV7-6 and TRBJ2-7, the complete variable domain reads GAGVSQSPRYKVTKRGQDVALRCDPISGHVSLYWYRQALGQGPEFLTYFNYEAQQDKSGLPNDRFSAERPEGSISTLTIQRTEQRDSAMYRCASRSGQGYEQYFGPGTRLTVT.